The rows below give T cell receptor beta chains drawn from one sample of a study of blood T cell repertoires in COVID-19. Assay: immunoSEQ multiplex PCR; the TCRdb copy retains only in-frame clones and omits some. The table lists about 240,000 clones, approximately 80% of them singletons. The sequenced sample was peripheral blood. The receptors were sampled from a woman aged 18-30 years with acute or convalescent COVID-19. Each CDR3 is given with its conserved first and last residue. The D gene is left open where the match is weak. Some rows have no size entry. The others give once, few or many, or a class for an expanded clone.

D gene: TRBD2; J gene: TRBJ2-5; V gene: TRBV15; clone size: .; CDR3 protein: CATSSSGRAGLETQYF; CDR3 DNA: TGTGCCACCAGCAGTAGCGGGAGGGCCGGCTTAGAGACCCAGTACTTC
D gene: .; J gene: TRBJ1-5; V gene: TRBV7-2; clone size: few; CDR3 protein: CASSLEISQPQHF; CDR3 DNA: TGTGCCAGCAGCTTAGAGATCAGTCAGCCCCAGCATTTT
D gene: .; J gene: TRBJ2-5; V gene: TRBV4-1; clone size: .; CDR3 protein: CASSQWGLGQETQYF; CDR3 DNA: TGCGCCAGCAGCCAATGGGGACTGGGGCAAGAGACCCAGTACTTC
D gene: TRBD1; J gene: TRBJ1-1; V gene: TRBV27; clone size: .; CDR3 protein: CASSKRGRNTEAFF; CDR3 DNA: TGTGCCAGCAGCAAAAGGGGGCGTAACACTGAAGCTTTCTTT
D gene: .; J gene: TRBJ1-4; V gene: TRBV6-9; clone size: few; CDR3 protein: CASSPRVENEKLFF; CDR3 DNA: TGTGCCAGCAGCCCCAGGGTGGAAAACGAAAAACTGTTTTTT
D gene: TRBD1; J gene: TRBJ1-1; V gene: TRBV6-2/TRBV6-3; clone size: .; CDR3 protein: CASSKRTGHYTEAFF; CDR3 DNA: TGTGCCAGCAGTAAGAGGACAGGCCACTACACTGAAGCTTTCTTT
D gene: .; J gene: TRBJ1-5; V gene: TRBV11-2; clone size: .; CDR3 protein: CASSFPINQPQHF; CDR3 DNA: TGTGCCAGCAGCTTCCCCATCAATCAGCCCCAGCATTTT
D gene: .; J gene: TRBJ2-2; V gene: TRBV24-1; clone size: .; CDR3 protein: CATSDGTGVNTGELFF; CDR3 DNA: TGTGCCACCAGTGATGGTACAGGAGTTAACACCGGGGAGCTGTTTTTT
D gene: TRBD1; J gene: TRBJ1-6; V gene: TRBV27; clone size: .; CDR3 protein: CASSPKMFSDRGNSPLHF; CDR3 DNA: TGTGCCAGCAGTCCTAAAATGTTTTCGGACAGGGGGAATTCACCCCTCCACTTT
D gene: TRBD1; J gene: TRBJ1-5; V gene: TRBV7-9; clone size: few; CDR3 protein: CASSPLDRGNQPQHF; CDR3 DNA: TGTGCCAGCAGCCCCCTTGACAGGGGGAATCAGCCCCAGCATTTT
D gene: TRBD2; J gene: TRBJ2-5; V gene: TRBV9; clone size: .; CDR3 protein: CASSVSGREETQYF; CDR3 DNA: TGTGCCAGCAGCGTTTCCGGGAGGGAAGAGACCCAGTACTTC